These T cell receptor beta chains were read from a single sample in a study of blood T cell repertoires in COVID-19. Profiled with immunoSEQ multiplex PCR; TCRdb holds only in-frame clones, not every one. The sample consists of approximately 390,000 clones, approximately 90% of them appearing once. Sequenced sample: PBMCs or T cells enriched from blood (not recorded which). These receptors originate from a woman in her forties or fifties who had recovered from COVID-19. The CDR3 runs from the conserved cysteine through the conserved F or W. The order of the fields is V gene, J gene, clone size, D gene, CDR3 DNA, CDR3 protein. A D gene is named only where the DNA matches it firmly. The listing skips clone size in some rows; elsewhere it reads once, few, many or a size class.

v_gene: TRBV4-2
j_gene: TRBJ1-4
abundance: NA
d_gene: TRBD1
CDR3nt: TGTGCCAGCAGCCAGGGACAGGGTGGCGGAGGTGAAAAACTGTTTTTT
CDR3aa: CASSQGQGGGGEKLFF

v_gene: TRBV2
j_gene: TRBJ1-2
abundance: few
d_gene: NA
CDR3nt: TGTGCCAGCAGTGTGGGACGGGAGGGCTACACCTTC
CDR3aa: CASSVGREGYTF

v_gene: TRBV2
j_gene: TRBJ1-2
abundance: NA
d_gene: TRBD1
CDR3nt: TGTGCCAGCAATCCGGGACAGGGGACCTATGGCTACACCTTC
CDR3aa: CASNPGQGTYGYTF

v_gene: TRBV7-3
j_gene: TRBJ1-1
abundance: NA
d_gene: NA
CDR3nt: TGTGCCAGCAGCTTAGGCGGCACGCCGGGAACTGAAGCTTTCTTT
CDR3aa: CASSLGGTPGTEAFF

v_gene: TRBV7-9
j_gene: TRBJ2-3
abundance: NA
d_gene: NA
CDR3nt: TGTGCCAGCAGCTTAGCGGGGCATACGCAGTATTTT
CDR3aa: CASSLAGHTQYF

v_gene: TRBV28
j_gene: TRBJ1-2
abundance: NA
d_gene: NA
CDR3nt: TGTGCCAGCAGTAACAAAATTAACTATGGCTACACCTTC
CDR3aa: CASSNKINYGYTF

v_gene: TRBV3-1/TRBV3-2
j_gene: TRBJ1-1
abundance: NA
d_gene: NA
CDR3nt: TGTGCCAGCAGGTCCGGGGTTAACACTGAAGCTTTCTTT
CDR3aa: CASRSGVNTEAFF

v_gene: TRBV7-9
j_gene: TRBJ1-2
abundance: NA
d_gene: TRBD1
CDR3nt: TGTGCCAGCGATCGAACCGGGACAGGGGCTAATGGCTACACCTTC
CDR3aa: CASDRTGTGANGYTF

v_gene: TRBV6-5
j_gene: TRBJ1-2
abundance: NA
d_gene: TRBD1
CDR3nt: TGTGCCAGCAGTTACTCCGGGACAGTACCTAACTATGGCTACACCTTC
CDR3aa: CASSYSGTVPNYGYTF

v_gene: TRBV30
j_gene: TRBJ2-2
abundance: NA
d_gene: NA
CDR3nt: TGTGCCTGGGCCCGAAAGGGACTGCTGAACACCGGGGAGCTGTTTTTT
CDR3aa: CAWARKGLLNTGELFF

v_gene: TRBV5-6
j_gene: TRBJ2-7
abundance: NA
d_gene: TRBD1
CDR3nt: TGTGCCAGCACTTCGCGGGACAGGACACTCTCCTACGAGCAGTACTTC
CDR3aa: CASTSRDRTLSYEQYF

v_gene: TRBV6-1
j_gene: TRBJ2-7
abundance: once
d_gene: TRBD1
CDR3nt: TGTGCCAGCAGTGAAGGGCGACAGGGTAGGTACGAGCAGTACTTC
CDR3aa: CASSEGRQGRYEQYF

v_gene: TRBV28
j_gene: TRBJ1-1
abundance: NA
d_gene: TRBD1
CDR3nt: TGTGCCAGCAGATTAGCAGGGGGCAGGGACACTGAAGCTTTCTTT
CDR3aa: CASRLAGGRDTEAFF

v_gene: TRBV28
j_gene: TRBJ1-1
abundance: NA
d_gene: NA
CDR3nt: TGTGCCGCCGCGGGGGGCACTGAAGCTTTCTTT
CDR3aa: CAAAGGTEAFF

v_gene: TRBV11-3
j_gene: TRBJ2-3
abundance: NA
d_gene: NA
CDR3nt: TGTGCCAGCAGCTTCCTCAGCACAGATACGCAGTATTTT
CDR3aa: CASSFLSTDTQYF

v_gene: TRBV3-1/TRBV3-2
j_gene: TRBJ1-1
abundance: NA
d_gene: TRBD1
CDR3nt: TGTGCCAGCACCCTAAGAAGAACAGGGGGAGGGTACACTGAAGCTTTCTTT
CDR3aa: CASTLRRTGGGYTEAFF

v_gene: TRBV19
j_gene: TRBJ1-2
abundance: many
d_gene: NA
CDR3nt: TGTGCCAGTAGCAGAATTCCCCTCGCTGGCTACACCTTC
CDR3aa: CASSRIPLAGYTF